These 7 T cell receptor beta chains came from one sample sequenced in a study of T cell repertoires in cytomegalovirus infection (dated by TCRdb to about 2019). Which antigens these TCRs recognize remains unknown. This specimen's treatment or condition label, per the study, means: in vitro stimulation with specific CMV peptide epitopes to enrich CMV-specific T cells. The sequencer was an Illumina HiSeq 1500. TCRdb cleaned the public reads at Q25 with fastp, built clones with MiXCR and kept in-frame beta chains. Here each entry gathers all rows of one CDR3 protein and keeps the most common genes and DNA. The sample table lists about 770,000 distinct CDR3 sequences, about 28% of them with a count of one. The top ten hold approximately 14% of the sample. This sample comprised cultured CD8+ T cells from PBMCs, obtained from culture after CMV antigen stimulation. The receptor set was obtained from a human donor in good health (CMV status not recorded). Some clones in this sample may be carry-over from other donors' samples.

This clonotype was seen at least ten times. The V and J genes are TRBV4-1 and TRBJ1-4; 7 bases align to TRBD1. Germline loops: CDR1 MGHRA, CDR2 YSYEKL. Unmatched junction bases numbered 12, after V lost 2 bases and J lost 9 bases. This CDR3 contains 16 residues. The CDR3 region is CASSQQMTGRIQKLFF. The CDR3, as DNA: TGCGCCAGCAGCCAACAGATGACAGGGAGAATTCAAAAACTGTTTTTT.

This clonotype was picked up one time. This chain joins TRBV5-5 and TRBJ2-7; either TRBD1 or TRBD2 may fit D (5 bases each). Between the trimmed V and J ends, which lost 0 bases and 2 bases, there was a span of 12 bases. The CDR3 spans 15 residues. The germline gives CDR1 SGHKS, CDR2 YYEKEE (reference sequence). The CDR3 DNA is TGTGCCAGCAGCTTGGCCCGGGACGGCCCCTACGAGCAGTACTTC. Protein product: CASSLARDGPYEQYF. The whole variable domain, remainder taken from reference TRBV5-5 and TRBJ2-7, is DAGVTQSPTHLIKTRGQQVTLRCSPISGHKSVSWYQQVLGQGPQFIFQYYEKEERGRGNFPDRFSARQFPNYSSELNVNALLLGDSALYLCASSLARDGPYEQYFGPGTRLTVT.

The chain employs TRBV13 and TRBJ1-1, with TRBD1 as a possible D gene (6 bases). The CDR3 runs 15 residues. Trimming left V 8 bases short and J 0 bases short, with 16 bases between. Per the germline V gene, CDR1 is PRHDT and CDR2 is FYEKMQ (reference sequence). The CDR3 here is CASAPRRTVNTEAFF. DNA of the CDR3: TGTGCCAGCGCCCCCCGTAGGACAGTGAACACTGAAGCTTTCTTT.

The chain uses TRBV5-6 and TRBJ1-2; 9 bases are a match to TRBD1. CDR1 and CDR2 from the germline V gene are SGHDT and YYEEEE. Trimming cost V 7 bases and J 6 bases; bases outside gene matches: 10. The CDR3 covers 14 residues. In DNA form, the CDR3 reads TGTGCCAGCTCCTCCGGGACAGGGACTCATGGCTACACCTTC. Translating gives CASSSGTGTHGYTF.

This clonotype has only a few counts. The chain employs TRBV15 and TRBJ2-1, with TRBD2 identical over 10 bases. CDR3 length equals 18 residues. J was trimmed by 4 bases and V by 1 base; bases with no gene match: 10. Germline lookup yields CDR1 LNHNV and CDR2 YYDKDF (reference sequence). CDR3: CATSRAAAGGLLYNEQFF. In DNA form, the CDR3 reads TGTGCCACCAGCAGAGCGGCAGCGGGGGGGCTTTTATACAATGAGCAGTTCTTC. The whole variable domain, filled in from reference TRBV15 and TRBJ2-1, reads DAMVIQNPRYQVTQFGKPVTLSCSQTLNHNVMYWYQQKSSQAPKLLFHYYDKDFNNEADTPDNFQSRRPNTSFCFLDIRSPGLGDTAMYLCATSRAAAGGLLYNEQFFGPGTRLTVL.

The V and J genes are TRBV3-1 and TRBJ1-2, with 7 bases aligning to TRBD1. Germline V gene lookup returns CDR1 LGHDT and CDR2 YNNKEL (reference sequence). The CDR3 has 18 residues. V trimming: 0 bases; J trimming: 2 bases; junction bases outside the gene matches: 12. DNA for the CDR3: TGTGCCAGCAGCCAAGATTACTCGTATAGGGGGCACAACTATGGCTACACCTTC. This encodes CASSQDYSYRGHNYGYTF.

The chain joins TRBV12-5 to TRBJ1-5; D unresolved. V gave up 1 base and J gave up 4 bases, with 11 bases separating them. Germline CDR1 and CDR2: LGHNT and FRNRAP. This CDR3 contains 15 residues. DNA for the CDR3: TGTGCTAGTGGTTTGGGGGCAGTGGGTAATCAGCCCCAGCATTTT. It codes for CASGLGAVGNQPQHF. Combining the CDR3 with reference TRBV12-5 and TRBJ1-5 gives the whole variable domain DARVTQTPRHKVTEMGQEVTMRCQPILGHNTVFWYRQTMMQGLELLAYFRNRAPLDDSGMPKDRFSAEMPDATLATLKIQPSEPRDSAVYFCASGLGAVGNQPQHFGDGTRLSIL.